These 2 T cell receptor beta chains came from one sample sequenced in a study of blood T cell repertoires in COVID-19. Sequenced by immunoSEQ multiplex PCR; TCRdb stores in-frame clones only, minus some. The data contain about 350,000 clones, roughly nine tenths of them singletons. The material sequenced was peripheral blood. These receptors all stem from a woman in her sixties or seventies with COVID-19, enrolled during active disease.

The V and J genes are TRBV18 and TRBJ1-1, with D uncertain. V dropped 2 bases and J dropped 2 bases, with 6 bases sitting between them. This CDR3 is built from 13 residues. Germline CDR1 is KGHSH and CDR2 is LQKENI. The CDR3 spells CASSPASNTEAFF. The CDR3 DNA reads as TGTGCCAGCTCACCAGCGAGTAACACTGAAGCTTTCTTT.

In nucleotides, the CDR3 is TGTGCCAGCAATCGGGGGATTGAGCAGTTCTTC. Residues: CASNRGIEQFF. This chain connects TRBV6-9 to TRBJ2-1, with D tentatively TRBD2 (6 bases). The germline V gene encodes CDR1 MNHGY and CDR2 SVAAGI. V was clipped by 7 bases and J by 9 bases, with 10 bases between them. The CDR3 length is 11 residues.